The rows below give T cell receptor beta chains drawn from one sample of a study of cytomegalovirus exposure and HLA in healthy donors. Some clones are missing from TCRdb's copy, which holds only in-frame ones; the method was immunoSEQ multiplex PCR. The profile shows about 110,000 clones, about two thirds of them singletons. Source material: PBMCs. All receptors derive from a female donor in good health and CMV-seronegative. Each CDR3 is given with its conserved first and last residue. A D gene is named only where the DNA matches it firmly.

TRBV5-4	NA	TRBJ2-5	CASSSGRGIKETQYF
TRBV19	NA	TRBJ2-2	CASSEPQGQSTGELFF
TRBV2	TRBD1	TRBJ2-7	CASSEGGQATYEQYF
TRBV6-5	NA	TRBJ1-1	CASSLWDTMNTEAFF
TRBV4-1	TRBD2	TRBJ2-7	CASSQGAGGSYEQYF
TRBV9	TRBD1	TRBJ1-1	CASSQTGGPEAFF
TRBV11-2	TRBD2	TRBJ2-7	CASSHLRLAGPEQYF
TRBV7-3	TRBD2	TRBJ2-2	CASSLIGLAGGPHTGELFF
TRBV11-3	TRBD1	TRBJ1-2	CASSSPNKGQGHGYTF
TRBV4-2	TRBD2	TRBJ2-1	CASSPLAGVVSNEQFF
TRBV23-1	TRBD1	TRBJ1-5	CASSQPGQGAQPQHF
TRBV28	TRBD2	TRBJ2-1	CASSLSSGSIGEQFF
TRBV14	NA	TRBJ1-2	CASSPLGRPYGYTF
TRBV28	TRBD2	TRBJ2-3	CASRASGSSADTQYF
TRBV10-3	TRBD1	TRBJ2-7	CAIKAGGSYEQYF
TRBV6-5	NA	TRBJ1-2	CASASRNYGYTF
TRBV2	NA	TRBJ2-5	CASSGLGFGAQGKETQYF
TRBV6-1	NA	TRBJ1-5	CASSEDRVGQPQHF
TRBV20-1	NA	TRBJ1-5	CSARGPGPQHF
TRBV28	NA	TRBJ1-1	CASSSLDMNTEAFF